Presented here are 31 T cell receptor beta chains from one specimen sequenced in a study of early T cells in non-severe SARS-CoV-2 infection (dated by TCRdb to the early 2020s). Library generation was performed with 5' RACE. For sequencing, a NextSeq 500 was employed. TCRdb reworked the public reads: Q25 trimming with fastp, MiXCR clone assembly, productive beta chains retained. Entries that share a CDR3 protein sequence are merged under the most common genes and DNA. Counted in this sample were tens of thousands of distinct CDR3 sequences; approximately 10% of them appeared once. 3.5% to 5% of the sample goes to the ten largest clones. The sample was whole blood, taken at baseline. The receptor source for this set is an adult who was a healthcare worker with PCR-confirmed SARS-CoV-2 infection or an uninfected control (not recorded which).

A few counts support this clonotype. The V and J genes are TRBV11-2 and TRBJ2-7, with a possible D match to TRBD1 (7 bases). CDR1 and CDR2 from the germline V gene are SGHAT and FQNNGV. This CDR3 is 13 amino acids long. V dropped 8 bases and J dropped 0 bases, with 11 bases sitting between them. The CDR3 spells CASWGDSSYEQYF. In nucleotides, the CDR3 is TGTGCCAGCTGGGGGGACAGCTCCTACGAGCAGTACTTC.

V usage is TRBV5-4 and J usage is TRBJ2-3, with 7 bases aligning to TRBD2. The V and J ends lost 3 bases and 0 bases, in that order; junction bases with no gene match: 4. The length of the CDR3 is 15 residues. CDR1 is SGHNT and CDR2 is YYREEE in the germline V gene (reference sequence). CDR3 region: CASSYSSGSTDTQYF. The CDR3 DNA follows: TGTGCCAGCAGCTACTCTAGCGGAAGCACAGATACGCAGTATTTT. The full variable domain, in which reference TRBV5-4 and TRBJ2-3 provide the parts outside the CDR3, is ETGVTQSPTHLIKTRGQQVTLRCSSQSGHNTVSWYQQALGQGPQFIFQYYREEENGRGNFPPRFSGLQFPNYSSELNVNALELDDSALYLCASSYSSGSTDTQYFGPGTRLTVL.

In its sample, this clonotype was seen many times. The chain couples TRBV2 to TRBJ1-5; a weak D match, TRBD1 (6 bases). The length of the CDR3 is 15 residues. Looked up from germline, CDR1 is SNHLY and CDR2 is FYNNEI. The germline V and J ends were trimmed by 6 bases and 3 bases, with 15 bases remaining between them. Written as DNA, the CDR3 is TGTGCCAGCAGGCCACAGGGTTTGAACAATCAGCCCCAGCATTTT. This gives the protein CASRPQGLNNQPQHF.

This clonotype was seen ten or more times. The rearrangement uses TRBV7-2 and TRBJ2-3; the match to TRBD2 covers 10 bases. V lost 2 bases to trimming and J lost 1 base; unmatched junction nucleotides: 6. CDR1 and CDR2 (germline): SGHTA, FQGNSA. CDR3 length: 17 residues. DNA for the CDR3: TGTGCCAGCAGCTTAACAAGACTAGCGGGTCGCACAGATACGCAGTATTTT. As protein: CASSLTRLAGRTDTQYF.

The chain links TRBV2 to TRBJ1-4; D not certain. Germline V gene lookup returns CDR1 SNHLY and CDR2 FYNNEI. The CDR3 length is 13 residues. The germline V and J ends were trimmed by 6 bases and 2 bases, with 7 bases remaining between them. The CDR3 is CASRETTNEKLFF. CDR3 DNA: TGTGCCAGCAGGGAAACTACTAATGAAAAACTGTTTTTT.

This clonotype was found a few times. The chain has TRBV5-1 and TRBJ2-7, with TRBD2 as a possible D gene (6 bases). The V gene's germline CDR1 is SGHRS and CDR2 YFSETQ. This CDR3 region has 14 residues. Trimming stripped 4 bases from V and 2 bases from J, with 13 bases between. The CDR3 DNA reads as TGCGCCAGCAGCCTCGGGACTGTCGCCTACGAGCAGTACTTC. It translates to CASSLGTVAYEQYF.

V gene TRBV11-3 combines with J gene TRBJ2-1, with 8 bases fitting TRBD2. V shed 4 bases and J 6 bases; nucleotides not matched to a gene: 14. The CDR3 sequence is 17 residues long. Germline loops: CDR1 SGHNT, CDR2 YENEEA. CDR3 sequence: CASSSPGLAETGNEQFF. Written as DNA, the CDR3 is TGTGCCAGCAGCTCCCCTGGACTAGCAGAAACCGGCAATGAGCAGTTCTTC.

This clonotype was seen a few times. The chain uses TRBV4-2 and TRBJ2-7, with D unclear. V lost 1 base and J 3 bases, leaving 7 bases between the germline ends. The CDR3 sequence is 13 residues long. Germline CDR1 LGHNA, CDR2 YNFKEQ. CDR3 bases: TGTGCCAGCAGCCAAGCCACCAGCTACGAGCAGTACTTC. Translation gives CASSQATSYEQYF.

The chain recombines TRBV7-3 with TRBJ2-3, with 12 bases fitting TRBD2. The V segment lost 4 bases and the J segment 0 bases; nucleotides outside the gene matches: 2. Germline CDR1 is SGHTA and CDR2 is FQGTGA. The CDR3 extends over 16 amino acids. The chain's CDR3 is CASSSGLAGSTDTQYF. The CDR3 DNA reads TGTGCCAGCAGCTCCGGACTAGCGGGGAGCACAGATACGCAGTATTTT. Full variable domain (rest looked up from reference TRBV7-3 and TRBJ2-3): GAGVSQTPSNKVTEKGKYVELRCDPISGHTALYWYRQSLGQGPEFLIYFQGTGAADDSGLPNDRFFAVRPEGSVSTLKIQRTERGDSAVYLCASSSGLAGSTDTQYFGPGTRLTVL.

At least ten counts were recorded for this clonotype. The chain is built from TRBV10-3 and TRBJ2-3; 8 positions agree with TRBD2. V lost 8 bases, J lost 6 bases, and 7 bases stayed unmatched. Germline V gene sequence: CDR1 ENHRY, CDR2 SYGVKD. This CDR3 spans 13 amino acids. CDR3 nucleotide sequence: TGTGCCATCCAGCGGGAGTCGGGCGATACGCAGTATTTT. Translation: CAIQRESGDTQYF.

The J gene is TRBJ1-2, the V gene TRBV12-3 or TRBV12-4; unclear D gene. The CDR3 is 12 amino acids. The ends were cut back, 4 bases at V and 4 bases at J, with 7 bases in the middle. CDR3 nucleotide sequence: TGTGCCAGCAGTTATGTCCGCTATGGCTACACCTTC. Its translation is CASSYVRYGYTF.

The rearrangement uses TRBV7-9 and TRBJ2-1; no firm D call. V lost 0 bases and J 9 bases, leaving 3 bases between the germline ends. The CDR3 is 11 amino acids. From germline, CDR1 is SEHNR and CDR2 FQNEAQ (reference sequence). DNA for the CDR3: TGTGCCAGCAGCTTAGCTCCTGAGCAGTTCTTC. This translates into CASSLAPEQFF. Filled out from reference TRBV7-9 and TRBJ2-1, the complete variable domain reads DTGVSQNPRHKITKRGQNVTFRCDPISEHNRLYWYRQTLGQGPEFLTYFQNEAQLEKSRLLSDRFSAERPKGSFSTLEIQRTEQGDSAMYLCASSLAPEQFFGPGTRLTVL.

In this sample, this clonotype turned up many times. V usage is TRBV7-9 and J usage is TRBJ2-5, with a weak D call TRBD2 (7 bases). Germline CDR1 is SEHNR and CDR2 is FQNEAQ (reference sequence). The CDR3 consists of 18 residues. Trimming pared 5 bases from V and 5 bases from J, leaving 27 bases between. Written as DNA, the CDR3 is TGTGCCAGCAGCCCGCCGCTGACGGGGGGCGGTAAAATGGAGACCCAGTACTTC. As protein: CASSPPLTGGGKMETQYF.

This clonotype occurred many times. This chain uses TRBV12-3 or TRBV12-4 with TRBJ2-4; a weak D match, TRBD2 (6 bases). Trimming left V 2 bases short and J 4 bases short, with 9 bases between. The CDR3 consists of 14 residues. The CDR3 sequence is CASSLLAAKNIQYF. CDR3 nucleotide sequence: TGTGCCAGCAGTTTATTAGCGGCGAAAAACATTCAGTACTTC.

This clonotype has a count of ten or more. Here the CDR3 reads CASSLVREAYEQYF. The CDR3, as DNA: TGTGCCAGCAGCTTGGTCAGGGAGGCCTACGAGCAGTACTTC. The chain employs TRBV5-5 and TRBJ2-7; weak D call: TRBD2 (6 bases). Germline V gene sequence: CDR1 SGHKS, CDR2 YYEKEE (reference sequence). The V end lost 0 bases, the J end lost 2 bases, and 9 bases lay between the germline ends. The length of the CDR3 is 14 residues.

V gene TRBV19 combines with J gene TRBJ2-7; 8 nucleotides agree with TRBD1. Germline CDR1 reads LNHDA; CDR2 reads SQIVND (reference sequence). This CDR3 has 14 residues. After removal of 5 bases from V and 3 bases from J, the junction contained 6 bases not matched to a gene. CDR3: CASSSGGSGYEQYF. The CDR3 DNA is TGTGCCAGTAGTTCAGGGGGCTCTGGCTACGAGCAGTACTTC.

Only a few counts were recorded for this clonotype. The CDR3 reads CSVNLAGDFGELFF. Here the CDR3 DNA reads TGCAGCGTCAACCTAGCGGGAGACTTCGGGGAGCTGTTTTTT. V usage is TRBV29-1 and J usage is TRBJ2-2; 10 positions match TRBD2. CDR3 length equals 14 residues. Germline trimming cut 6 bases from V and 7 bases from J; bases unmatched to any gene: 8. Germline CDR1 SQVTM, CDR2 ANQGSEA.

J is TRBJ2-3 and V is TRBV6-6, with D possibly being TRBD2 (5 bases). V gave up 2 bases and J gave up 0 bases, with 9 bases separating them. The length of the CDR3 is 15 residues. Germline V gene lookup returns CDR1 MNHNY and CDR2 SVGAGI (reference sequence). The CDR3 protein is CASSYKRKSTDTQYF. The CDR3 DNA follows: TGTGCCAGCAGTTACAAGCGGAAGAGCACAGATACGCAGTATTTT.

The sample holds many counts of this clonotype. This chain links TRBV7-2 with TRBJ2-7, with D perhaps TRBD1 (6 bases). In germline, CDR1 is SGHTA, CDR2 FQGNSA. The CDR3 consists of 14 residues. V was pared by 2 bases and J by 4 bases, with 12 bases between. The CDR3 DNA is TGTGCCAGCAGCTTAAGAACGGACAGATACGAGCAGTACTTC. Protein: CASSLRTDRYEQYF.

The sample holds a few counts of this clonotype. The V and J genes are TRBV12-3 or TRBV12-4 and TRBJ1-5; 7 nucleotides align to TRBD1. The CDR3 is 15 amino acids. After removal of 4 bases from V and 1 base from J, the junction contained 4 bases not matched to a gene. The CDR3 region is CASSSQTGSNQPQHF. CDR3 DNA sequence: TGTGCCAGCAGTTCCCAGACAGGGAGCAATCAGCCCCAGCATTTT.

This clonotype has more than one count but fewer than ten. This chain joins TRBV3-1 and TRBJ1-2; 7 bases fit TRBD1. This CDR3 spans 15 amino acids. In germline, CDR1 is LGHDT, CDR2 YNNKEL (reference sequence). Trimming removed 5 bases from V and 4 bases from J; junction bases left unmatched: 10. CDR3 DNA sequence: TGTGCCAGCAGCGGCAGGGGGAAAGGGGTCTATGGCTACACCTTC. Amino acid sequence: CASSGRGKGVYGYTF. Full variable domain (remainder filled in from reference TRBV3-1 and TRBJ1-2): DTAVSQTPKYLVTQMGNDKSIKCEQNLGHDTMYWYKQDSKKFLKIMFSYNNKELIINETVPNRFSPKSPDKAHLNLHINSLELGDSAVYFCASSGRGKGVYGYTFGSGTRLTVV.

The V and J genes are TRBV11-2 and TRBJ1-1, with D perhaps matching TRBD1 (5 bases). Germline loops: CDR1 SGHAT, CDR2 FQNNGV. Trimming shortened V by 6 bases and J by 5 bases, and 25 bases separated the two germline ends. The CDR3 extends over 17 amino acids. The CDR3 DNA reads TGTGCCAGCAGGCCCTGGACGGGGCCTACGTCTCGGACTGAAGCTTTCTTT. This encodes CASRPWTGPTSRTEAFF.

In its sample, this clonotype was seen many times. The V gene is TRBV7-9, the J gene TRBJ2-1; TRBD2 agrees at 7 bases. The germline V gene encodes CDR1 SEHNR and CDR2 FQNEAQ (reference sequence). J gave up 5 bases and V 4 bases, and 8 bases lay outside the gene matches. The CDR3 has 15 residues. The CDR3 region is CASSSGGGFNNEQFF. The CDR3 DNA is TGTGCCAGCAGCTCTGGCGGGGGTTTCAACAATGAGCAGTTCTTC.

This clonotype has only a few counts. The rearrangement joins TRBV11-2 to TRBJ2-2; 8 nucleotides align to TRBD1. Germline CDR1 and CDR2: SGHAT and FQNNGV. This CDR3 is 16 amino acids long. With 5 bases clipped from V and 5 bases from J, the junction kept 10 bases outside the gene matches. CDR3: CASSPGRDRRTGELFF. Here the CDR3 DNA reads TGTGCCAGCAGCCCGGGACGGGACAGGAGAACCGGGGAGCTGTTTTTT.

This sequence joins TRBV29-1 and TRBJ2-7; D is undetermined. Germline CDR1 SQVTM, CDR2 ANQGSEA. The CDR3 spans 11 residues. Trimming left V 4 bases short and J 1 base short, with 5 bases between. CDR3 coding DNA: TGCAGCGTTGCAATATCCTACGAGCAGTACTTC. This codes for CSVAISYEQYF.

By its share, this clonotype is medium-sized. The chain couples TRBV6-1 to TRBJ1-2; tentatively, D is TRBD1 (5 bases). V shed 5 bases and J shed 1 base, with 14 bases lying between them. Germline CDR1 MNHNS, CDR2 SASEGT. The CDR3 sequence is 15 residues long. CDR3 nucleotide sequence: TGTGCCAGCAGTCCCGGGCAGGGCGTTAACTATGGCTACACCTTC. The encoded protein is CASSPGQGVNYGYTF.

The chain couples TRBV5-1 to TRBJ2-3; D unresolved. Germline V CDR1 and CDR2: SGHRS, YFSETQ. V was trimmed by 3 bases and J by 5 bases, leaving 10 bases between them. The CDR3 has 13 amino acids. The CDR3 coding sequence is TGCGCCAGCAGCTCTCAACTGGGAGATACGCAGTATTTT. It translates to CASSSQLGDTQYF.

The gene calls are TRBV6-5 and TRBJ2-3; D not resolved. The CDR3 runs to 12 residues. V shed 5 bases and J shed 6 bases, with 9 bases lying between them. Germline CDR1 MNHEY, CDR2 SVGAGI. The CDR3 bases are TGTGCCAGCAGTCCCTCTAGGGATACGCAGTATTTT. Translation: CASSPSRDTQYF.

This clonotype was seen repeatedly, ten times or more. The CDR3 sequence is CASSLGAGYGYTF. In DNA, the CDR3 is TGCGCCAGCAGCCTGGGAGCCGGCTATGGCTACACCTTC. The rearrangement links TRBV5-1 to TRBJ1-2, with D unclear. The CDR3 spans 13 residues. The ends were cut back, 4 bases at V and 4 bases at J, with 11 bases in the middle. CDR1 and CDR2 from the germline V gene are SGHRS and YFSETQ.

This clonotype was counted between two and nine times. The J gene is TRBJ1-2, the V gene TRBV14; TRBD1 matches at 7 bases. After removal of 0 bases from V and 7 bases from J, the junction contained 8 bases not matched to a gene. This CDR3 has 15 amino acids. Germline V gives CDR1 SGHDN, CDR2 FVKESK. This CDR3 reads CASSQDTRGLAGYTF. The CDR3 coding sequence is TGTGCCAGCAGCCAAGATACAAGGGGGCTGGCTGGCTACACCTTC.

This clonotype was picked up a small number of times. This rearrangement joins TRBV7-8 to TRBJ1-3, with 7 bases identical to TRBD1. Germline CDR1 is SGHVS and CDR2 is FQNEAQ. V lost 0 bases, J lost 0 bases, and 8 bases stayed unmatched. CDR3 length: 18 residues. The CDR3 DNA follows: TGTGCCAGCAGCTTAGCCGGGACAGTTTCCCGCTCTGGAAACACCATATATTTT. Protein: CASSLAGTVSRSGNTIYF.